This T cell receptor (beta chain) was sequenced during a study of T cell responses to AZD1222 COVID-19 vaccine. General observations from the study: The study reported that nearly half of spike-specific TCRs target unmutated variant regions. Clonal diversity was possibly underestimated; the donors were predominantly white British and more often female. Distributed over spike, vaccine-associated CD4 TCRs predominated at 160-218 and 743-854. Only five or six individuals given AZD1222 were seropositive at baseline.

As concerns this clone: Its antigen is currently unknown.

The CDR3 is 14 amino acids. The germline gives CDR1 MGHRA, CDR2 YSYEKL. J was trimmed by 2 bases and V by 4 bases; bases with no gene match: 3. Sequencing used immunoSEQ multiplex PCR; TCRdb keeps in-frame clones, though not all of them. The sample yields tens of thousands of clones, approximately 85% seen once. This TCR was recovered from an adult who received the AZD1222 COVID-19 vaccine. The chain is built from TRBV4-1 and TRBJ2-5, with 8 bases identical to TRBD1. The sequenced sample was peripheral blood, obtained 28 days after the second AZD1222 dose. CDR3 in amino acids: CASSRGQGQETQYF. The CDR3 DNA reads TGCGCCAGCAGCCGCGGACAGGGACAAGAGACCCAGTACTTC.